This T cell receptor (beta chain) was retrieved from a study of cytomegalovirus exposure and HLA in healthy donors. The germline V gene has CDR1 MNHNY and CDR2 SVGAGI (reference sequence). The V end lost 7 bases, the J end lost 3 bases, and 18 bases lay between the germline ends. This CDR3 is 16 amino acids long. With 60 Vbeta and 13 Jbeta primers, the PCR was carried out. Generated by immunoSEQ multiplex PCR, the TCRdb table keeps only in-frame clones and is missing some. Among some 150,000 clones listed, around four fifths were seen once. Whole-study results and caveats: Associated with cytomegalovirus, according to the listing, were 150 to 200 TCR beta chains.

Note on this clone: Its antigen is still unknown.

The sequence came from a male donor in good health and CMV-seronegative. The V call is TRBV6-6, the J call TRBJ2-2; D gene uncertain. Input material: PBMCs. The CDR3 sequence: CASNNRGGQHTGELFF. The CDR3 bases are TGTGCCAGCAACAACCGTGGTGGGCAGCACACCGGGGAGCTGTTTTTT.